This paragraph covers one T cell receptor (beta chain) sequence. The antigen it binds to is not known. Base quality data are lacking; no much larger clone is found one base away. The sample is drawn from a study of technical replicates of blood from a few donors (dated by TCRdb to 2016 to 2017). Libraries were constructed by the immunoSEQ multiplex PCR assay. TCRdb obtained this table from immuneACCESS and retained in-frame rearrangements with V and J assigned. These tables miss some clones; where compared with another copy, unresolved V genes account for less than half of the shortfall, and the remainder is unexplained. The sample table records roughly 97,000 clones; approximately 96% of these occur just once. The ten most abundant clones make up roughly 0.35% of the sample. CDR1 and CDR2 (LGHNA, YSLEER) derive from the germline V gene. From cysteine to phenylalanine, the CDR3 is 15 amino acids long. The read is trimmed to its CDR3 DNA, 45 bases read in frame from base 1. V is clipped by 0 bases and J by 4 bases, and the sequence between their germline boundaries is 12 bases long.

Sequenced input: T cells isolated from PBMCs. The chain is assembled from TRBV4-3 and TRBJ1-1; possibly the D gene is TRBD1, per 6 matching bases. This receptor was taken from a human donor in good health. The CDR3 has the sequence CASSQDTGWGTEAFF. DNA sequence: TGCGCCAGCAGCCAAGATACAGGGTGGGGCACTGAAGCTTTCTTT.